Below, 5 T cell receptor beta chains from the same sample are listed, as sequenced in a study of cytomegalovirus exposure and HLA in healthy donors. The PCR was carried out with 60 Vbeta primers and 13 Jbeta primers. Clones were sequenced by immunoSEQ multiplex PCR, and TCRdb holds only the in-frame ones, with some missing. The sample carries around 150,000 clones, about 85% recorded once. The sample was PBMCs. The source is a human donor in good health.

The chain's CDR3 is CASRPGAQPQHF. CDR3 DNA: TGTGCCAGCAGGCCAGGGGCCCAGCCCCAGCATTTT. The chain couples TRBV6-1 to TRBJ1-5; tentative D call: TRBD1 (6 bases). Germline CDR1 reads MNHNS; CDR2 reads SASEGT. The CDR3 extends over 12 amino acids. V was clipped by 6 bases and J by 7 bases, with 10 bases between them.

There are a few counts of this clone. V gene TRBV6-5 combines with J gene TRBJ2-1; 12 bases line up with TRBD2. V shed 0 bases, J shed 10 bases, and the junction held 7 bases outside the gene matches. Germline CDR1 is MNHEY and CDR2 is SVGAGI. The length of the CDR3 is 16 residues. DNA of the CDR3: TGTGCCAGCAGTTACTCGGCTAGCGGGAGGGTGCTCGAGCAGTTCTTC. The encoded protein is CASSYSASGRVLEQFF.

The chain has TRBV4-2 and TRBJ1-1, with 7 bases aligning to TRBD1. Per the germline V gene, CDR1 is LGHNA and CDR2 is YNFKEQ. The CDR3 spans 15 residues. V trimming: 0 bases; J trimming: 0 bases; junction bases outside the gene matches: 1. CDR3 amino acids: CASSQDQGVNTEAFF. DNA for the CDR3: TGTGCCAGCAGCCAAGATCAGGGGGTGAACACTGAAGCTTTCTTT.

CDR3 amino acids: CASSRTGGEQYF. CDR3 in DNA: TGTGCCAGCAGTAGGACAGGGGGCGAGCAGTACTTC. The chain combines TRBV6-5 with TRBJ2-7; 10 positions agree with TRBD1. The junction had 1 base not matched to a gene; V was cut back by 5 bases and J by 6 bases. CDR1 and CDR2 (germline): MNHEY, SVGAGI. The CDR3 contains 12 residues.

The chain employs TRBV7-2 and TRBJ2-7; 10 nucleotides match TRBD1. From germline, CDR1 is SGHTA and CDR2 FQGNSA. The CDR3 spans 14 residues. With V trimmed by 4 bases and J by 7 bases, 7 bases remained unmatched. The CDR3 region has the DNA TGTGCCAGCAGCTGGAGACAGGGGGCGGGGGAGCAGTACTTC. It encodes CASSWRQGAGEQYF.